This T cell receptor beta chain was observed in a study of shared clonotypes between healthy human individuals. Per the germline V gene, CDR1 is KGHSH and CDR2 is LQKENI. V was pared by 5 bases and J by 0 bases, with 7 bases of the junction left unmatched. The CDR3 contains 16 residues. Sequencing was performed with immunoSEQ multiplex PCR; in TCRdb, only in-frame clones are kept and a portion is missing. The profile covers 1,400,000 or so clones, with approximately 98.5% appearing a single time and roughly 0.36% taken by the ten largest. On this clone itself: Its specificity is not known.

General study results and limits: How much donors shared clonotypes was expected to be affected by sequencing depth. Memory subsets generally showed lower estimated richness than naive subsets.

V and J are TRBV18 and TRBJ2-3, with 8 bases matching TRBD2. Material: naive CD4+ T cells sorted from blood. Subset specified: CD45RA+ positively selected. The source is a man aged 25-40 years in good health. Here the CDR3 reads CASSSVGGGSTDTQYF. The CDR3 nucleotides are TGTGCCAGCTCATCCGTCGGCGGGGGGAGCACAGATACGCAGTATTTT.